The rows below give T cell receptor beta chains drawn from one sample of a study of shared clonotypes between healthy human individuals. Measured with immunoSEQ multiplex PCR; TCRdb has only the in-frame clones, and not every one. The sample has about 1.9 million clones, just over 90% seen once. The sequencing sample was made of naive CD8+ T cells from PBMCs. These receptors all stem from a man aged 18 to 29 in good health. Some clones in this sample may be carry-over from other donors' samples. Both conserved end residues are part of each CDR3. D genes are given only for firm matches. Where a row states a size, it is once, few, many or the class of an expanded clone; other rows omit it.

D gene: NA; J gene: TRBJ2-1; clone size: NA; V gene: TRBV27; CDR3 DNA: TGTGCCAGCAGTAGGGGGCGGGAGAGGCGTGAGCAGTTCTTC; CDR3 protein: CASSRGRERREQFF
D gene: NA; J gene: TRBJ2-7; clone size: NA; V gene: TRBV15; CDR3 DNA: TGTGCCACCAGCCCGCGAGGGACCTCCTACGAGCAGTACTTC; CDR3 protein: CATSPRGTSYEQYF
D gene: NA; J gene: TRBJ1-5; clone size: few; V gene: TRBV28; CDR3 DNA: TGTGCCAGCACCACCAAGGGCCCAATGACCAATCAGCCCCAGCATTTT; CDR3 protein: CASTTKGPMTNQPQHF
D gene: TRBD2; J gene: TRBJ2-2; clone size: NA; V gene: TRBV27; CDR3 DNA: TGTGCCAGCAGCTCCCGACTAGCGGCCACTCCACCCGGGGAGCTGTTTTTT; CDR3 protein: CASSSRLAATPPGELFF
D gene: NA; J gene: TRBJ1-1; clone size: NA; V gene: TRBV7-9; CDR3 DNA: TGTGCCAGCAGCTTCGAGTTGAACACTGAAGCTTTCTTT; CDR3 protein: CASSFELNTEAFF
D gene: TRBD1; J gene: TRBJ2-7; clone size: NA; V gene: TRBV13; CDR3 DNA: TGTGCCAGCAGCTTAGAAGCGAGGGACAGCCTTGCCTACGAGCAGTACTTC; CDR3 protein: CASSLEARDSLAYEQYF
D gene: NA; J gene: TRBJ2-5; clone size: NA; V gene: TRBV4-1; CDR3 DNA: TGCGCCAGCAGCCAAGGAGGGTGGGAGACCCAGTACTTC; CDR3 protein: CASSQGGWETQYF
D gene: NA; J gene: TRBJ2-5; clone size: NA; V gene: TRBV9; CDR3 DNA: TGTGCCAGCAGCCCTAGGCTAGCTGAAGAGACCCAGTACTTC; CDR3 protein: CASSPRLAEETQYF
D gene: TRBD2; J gene: TRBJ2-3; clone size: NA; V gene: TRBV4-2; CDR3 DNA: TGTGCCAGCAGCCAACTAGCGGGAGTGGTTGTGGATACGCAGTATTTT; CDR3 protein: CASSQLAGVVVDTQYF
D gene: TRBD1; J gene: TRBJ2-7; clone size: NA; V gene: TRBV10-2; CDR3 DNA: TGCGCCAGCCGGGACAGGGGGTTTTACGAGCAGTACTTC; CDR3 protein: CASRDRGFYEQYF
D gene: NA; J gene: TRBJ1-1; clone size: NA; V gene: TRBV30; CDR3 DNA: TGTGCCTGGAGTGTTTTTCTACGGACATGGAACACTGAAGCTTTCTTT; CDR3 protein: CAWSVFLRTWNTEAFF
D gene: NA; J gene: TRBJ2-4; clone size: NA; V gene: TRBV4-2; CDR3 DNA: TGTGCCAGCAGCCAAGGGGGGGGCAACATTCAGTACTTC; CDR3 protein: CASSQGGGNIQYF
D gene: TRBD1; J gene: TRBJ2-1; clone size: NA; V gene: TRBV27; CDR3 DNA: TGTGCCAGCAGTTTAATTTCCGGGACAGGCACCTTCAATGAGCAGTTCTTC; CDR3 protein: CASSLISGTGTFNEQFF
D gene: TRBD1; J gene: TRBJ2-1; clone size: NA; V gene: TRBV5-8; CDR3 DNA: TGTGCCAGCAGCTTGGGGACAGGGGGCATCGAGCAGTTCTTC; CDR3 protein: CASSLGTGGIEQFF
D gene: NA; J gene: TRBJ2-1; clone size: NA; V gene: TRBV19; CDR3 DNA: TGTGCCAGTAGTTCTCGGTATACAGACTACAATGAGCAGTTCTTC; CDR3 protein: CASSSRYTDYNEQFF
D gene: TRBD1; J gene: TRBJ1-4; clone size: NA; V gene: TRBV7-9; CDR3 DNA: TGTGCCAGCAGCTGGCCTGGACAGGGGGCCCAAAAACTGTTTTTT; CDR3 protein: CASSWPGQGAQKLFF
D gene: NA; J gene: TRBJ2-7; clone size: NA; V gene: TRBV10-1; CDR3 DNA: TGCGCCAGCACCGACACCTACGAGCAGTACTTC; CDR3 protein: CASTDTYEQYF
D gene: NA; J gene: TRBJ1-4; clone size: NA; V gene: TRBV28; CDR3 DNA: TGTGCCAGCAGTTTGATTCCCACAGGCCGAGGGGAAAAACTGTTTTTT; CDR3 protein: CASSLIPTGRGEKLFF
D gene: NA; J gene: TRBJ2-5; clone size: NA; V gene: TRBV7-2; CDR3 DNA: TGTGCCAGCAGCTTAGGAGCAAGGCGGGCCCAAGAGACCCAGTACTTC; CDR3 protein: CASSLGARRAQETQYF
D gene: NA; J gene: TRBJ2-2; clone size: NA; V gene: TRBV9; CDR3 DNA: TGTGCCAGCAGCGTAGTAGGGAAACAGGGTCTAGCGGTCTTACCGAACACCGGGGAGCTGTTTTTT; CDR3 protein: CASSVVGKQGLAVLPNTGELFF
D gene: NA; J gene: TRBJ1-3; clone size: NA; V gene: TRBV29-1; CDR3 DNA: TGCAGCGCAGGGATGTCCGGCGGAAACACCATATATTTT; CDR3 protein: CSAGMSGGNTIYF
D gene: NA; J gene: TRBJ2-1; clone size: NA; V gene: TRBV5-1; CDR3 DNA: TGCGCCAGCAGCTGGAGCAGGAGCTCCTACAATGAGCAGTTCTTC; CDR3 protein: CASSWSRSSYNEQFF
D gene: NA; J gene: TRBJ1-1; clone size: NA; V gene: TRBV10-2; CDR3 DNA: TGCGCCAGCAGTGTGCACAGGACTCCGACGTCCGACACTGAAGCTTTCTTT; CDR3 protein: CASSVHRTPTSDTEAFF
D gene: NA; J gene: TRBJ1-6; clone size: NA; V gene: TRBV27; CDR3 DNA: TGTGCCAGCAGAATGGACTCCCCTAGCTCCTATAATTCACCCCTCCACTTT; CDR3 protein: CASRMDSPSSYNSPLHF
D gene: NA; J gene: TRBJ1-1; clone size: NA; V gene: TRBV19; CDR3 DNA: TGTGCCAGTAGTATAGTTCCGACAGGTAACACTGAAGCTTTCTTT; CDR3 protein: CASSIVPTGNTEAFF
D gene: NA; J gene: TRBJ2-7; clone size: NA; V gene: TRBV10-3; CDR3 DNA: TGTGCCATCAGTGAGCGGGGCCAAACCTACGAGCAGTACTTC; CDR3 protein: CAISERGQTYEQYF
D gene: TRBD2; J gene: TRBJ2-1; clone size: once; V gene: TRBV28; CDR3 DNA: TGTGCCAGCAGAGCGGGAGGGAGCTCCTACAATGAGCAGTTCTTC; CDR3 protein: CASRAGGSSYNEQFF
D gene: NA; J gene: TRBJ2-2; clone size: NA; V gene: TRBV10-3; CDR3 DNA: TGTGCCATCACTCCAGGGAACACCGGGGAGCTGTTTTTT; CDR3 protein: CAITPGNTGELFF
D gene: NA; J gene: TRBJ2-2; clone size: NA; V gene: TRBV28; CDR3 DNA: TGTGCCAGCACCCCTTTCGGCCCAGATCTTCGAACCGGGGAGCTGTTTTTT; CDR3 protein: CASTPFGPDLRTGELFF
D gene: TRBD1; J gene: TRBJ1-1; clone size: NA; V gene: TRBV9; CDR3 DNA: TGTGCCAGCAGCGAACACAGGGGTCAGAACACTGAAGCTTTCTTT; CDR3 protein: CASSEHRGQNTEAFF
D gene: NA; J gene: TRBJ1-2; clone size: once; V gene: TRBV6-1; CDR3 DNA: TGTGCCAGCAGTGAAGGGGGAGCTGACTTTAACTATGGCTACACCTTC; CDR3 protein: CASSEGGADFNYGYTF
D gene: NA; J gene: TRBJ2-1; clone size: NA; V gene: TRBV9; CDR3 DNA: TGTGCCAGCTACGATGGAGGTTCGAGCTCCTACAATGAGCAGTTCTTC; CDR3 protein: CASYDGGSSSYNEQFF
D gene: TRBD2; J gene: TRBJ2-7; clone size: NA; V gene: TRBV27; CDR3 DNA: TGTGCCAGCAGTTTCGGGACTAGGGGAGACTACGAGCAGTACTTC; CDR3 protein: CASSFGTRGDYEQYF
D gene: TRBD2; J gene: TRBJ2-7; clone size: once; V gene: TRBV11-2; CDR3 DNA: TGTGCCAGCAGCTTTGGGGGAGGGAGTTACGAGCAGTACTTC; CDR3 protein: CASSFGGGSYEQYF
D gene: NA; J gene: TRBJ2-7; clone size: NA; V gene: TRBV5-4; CDR3 DNA: TGTGCCAGCAGCTTGGGTCGGAGCTCCTACGAGCAGTACTTC; CDR3 protein: CASSLGRSSYEQYF
D gene: TRBD1; J gene: TRBJ2-7; clone size: few; V gene: TRBV18; CDR3 DNA: TGTGCCAGCTCCCCGGGACAGATCTACGAGCAGTACTTC; CDR3 protein: CASSPGQIYEQYF
D gene: NA; J gene: TRBJ2-7; clone size: NA; V gene: TRBV4-3; CDR3 DNA: TGCGCCAGCAGCCAAGATACAGGGTCCCTATCCTACGAGCAGTACTTC; CDR3 protein: CASSQDTGSLSYEQYF
D gene: NA; J gene: TRBJ2-1; clone size: NA; V gene: TRBV7-9; CDR3 DNA: TGTGCCAGCAGTTTAAGTGAGGGAACGGGTGAGCAGTTCTTC; CDR3 protein: CASSLSEGTGEQFF
D gene: NA; J gene: TRBJ1-2; clone size: NA; V gene: TRBV29-1; CDR3 DNA: TGCAGCTGGAACAGCAACTATGGCTACACCTTC; CDR3 protein: CSWNSNYGYTF
D gene: NA; J gene: TRBJ2-3; clone size: NA; V gene: TRBV10-2; CDR3 DNA: TGCGCCAGCGACGCTTTGGGGGATTTAATCACAGATACGCAGTATTTT; CDR3 protein: CASDALGDLITDTQYF
D gene: NA; J gene: TRBJ2-1; clone size: NA; V gene: TRBV11-3; CDR3 DNA: TGTGCCAGCAGCTTAGATCACAGTGTCCCCTACAATGAGCAGTTCTTC; CDR3 protein: CASSLDHSVPYNEQFF
D gene: NA; J gene: TRBJ2-1; clone size: NA; V gene: TRBV13; CDR3 DNA: TGTGCCAGCAGGCACAGCTCCTACAATGAGCAGTTCTTC; CDR3 protein: CASRHSSYNEQFF
D gene: NA; J gene: TRBJ2-2; clone size: NA; V gene: TRBV27; CDR3 DNA: TGTGCCAGCAGTTTATTGGTGGGAGTACCCGGGGAGCTGTTTTTT; CDR3 protein: CASSLLVGVPGELFF
D gene: TRBD2; J gene: TRBJ2-7; clone size: NA; V gene: TRBV27; CDR3 DNA: TGTGCCAGCAGTTTCGGACTAGCGGGGACCTACGAGCAGTACTTC; CDR3 protein: CASSFGLAGTYEQYF
D gene: TRBD1; J gene: TRBJ2-4; clone size: NA; V gene: TRBV27; CDR3 DNA: TGTGCCAGCAGTGCAACCGGGACAGGGGGCATTCAGTACTTC; CDR3 protein: CASSATGTGGIQYF
D gene: TRBD1; J gene: TRBJ1-2; clone size: few; V gene: TRBV2; CDR3 DNA: TGTGCCCGATCAGGGACAGACTATGGCTACACCTTC; CDR3 protein: CARSGTDYGYTF
D gene: NA; J gene: TRBJ2-1; clone size: once; V gene: TRBV10-2; CDR3 DNA: TGCGCCAGCCGAATTGGGCCCAAGGGGAATGAGCAGTTCTTC; CDR3 protein: CASRIGPKGNEQFF
D gene: TRBD2; J gene: TRBJ2-1; clone size: once; V gene: TRBV7-8; CDR3 DNA: TGTGCCAGCAGCTTTGGACTAGCGGGAACCTTTCTATTCCACAATGAGCAGTTCTTC; CDR3 protein: CASSFGLAGTFLFHNEQFF
D gene: NA; J gene: TRBJ1-1; clone size: NA; V gene: TRBV19; CDR3 DNA: TGTGCCAGTAGTCCTCGGAGGGTTGGTGAAGCTTTCTTT; CDR3 protein: CASSPRRVGEAFF
D gene: TRBD1; J gene: TRBJ2-7; clone size: NA; V gene: TRBV5-6; CDR3 DNA: TGTGCCAGCAGCCCCCCAGGGGACAGTACCTACGAGCAGTACTTC; CDR3 protein: CASSPPGDSTYEQYF
D gene: NA; J gene: TRBJ2-7; clone size: NA; V gene: TRBV7-8; CDR3 DNA: TGTGCCAGCAGCTTTGGGTCCTACGAGCAGTACTTC; CDR3 protein: CASSFGSYEQYF
D gene: NA; J gene: TRBJ2-2; clone size: NA; V gene: TRBV29-1; CDR3 DNA: TGCAGCGTTGAAGATTGGGAGTCGGGCGGGGAGCTGTTTTTT; CDR3 protein: CSVEDWESGGELFF
D gene: TRBD1; J gene: TRBJ1-1; clone size: NA; V gene: TRBV18; CDR3 DNA: TGTGCCAGCTCGCCGTTGGGACAGTCTAAGAACACTGAAGCTTTCTTT; CDR3 protein: CASSPLGQSKNTEAFF